These T cell receptor beta chains were read from a single sample in a study of T cell changes during pregnancy in multiple sclerosis. The assay was immunoSEQ multiplex PCR, and TCRdb's table has in-frame clones only and misses some. Here the sample spans about 68,000 clones, about 90% being singletons. The input for sequencing was peripheral blood, taken in the second trimester of pregnancy. The source of these receptors is a female donor with multiple sclerosis, enrolled in a pregnancy study. CDR3s include the opening cysteine and the closing phenylalanine or tryptophan. The D gene is left open where the match is weak. Some rows have no size entry. The others give once, few or many, or a class for an expanded clone.

>few|NA|TRBJ1-6|TRBV5-6
TGTGCCAGCAGCTTTCAGCGATTAGAACCCCTCCACTTT
CASSFQRLEPLHF
>NA|NA|TRBJ1-6|TRBV4-3
TGCGCCAGCAGCCAAGATGGCGACTTCTATAATTCACCCCTCCACTTT
CASSQDGDFYNSPLHF
>NA|TRBD1|TRBJ1-1|TRBV6-5
TGTACCAGCAGGAGTCAGGGGACAGACCAAGCTTTCTTT
CTSRSQGTDQAFF
>NA|NA|TRBJ2-7|TRBV25-1
TGTGCCAGCTCACGAGGGTCCTACGAGCAGTACTTC
CASSRGSYEQYF
>NA|TRBD1|TRBJ2-7|TRBV5-4
TGTGCCAGCAGCCGGACGGGACAGGGCACCTACGAGCAGTACTTC
CASSRTGQGTYEQYF
>NA|TRBD1|TRBJ1-2|TRBV6-1
TGTGCCAGCAGCGACAGGGTTGGCTACACCTTC
CASSDRVGYTF
>NA|TRBD1|TRBJ1-2|TRBV6-1
TGTGCCAGCAGTGTTGAGACAGGGATATACGGCTATGGCTACACCTTC
CASSVETGIYGYGYTF
>NA|NA|TRBJ1-2|TRBV7-3
TGTGCCAGCAACGAGGGAGGGGACTATGGCTACACCTTC
CASNEGGDYGYTF
>NA|NA|TRBJ1-1|TRBV7-2
TGTGCCAGCAACTTGGGGCCCATGGGGACTGAAGCTTTCTTT
CASNLGPMGTEAFF
>NA|TRBD1|TRBJ1-2|TRBV4-1
TGCGCCAGCAGCCACCCGGGACAGGGGGCGGAGGGGTCGACCTTC
CASSHPGQGAEGSTF
>NA|NA|TRBJ2-5|TRBV7-2
TGTGCCAGCAGCTTGGAGGGAAAAGAGACCCAGTACTTC
CASSLEGKETQYF
>NA|NA|TRBJ2-7|TRBV7-6
TGTGCCAGCGGTCCCGGGATTCTTTCCTACGAGCAGTACTTC
CASGPGILSYEQYF
>few|NA|TRBJ1-2|TRBV19
TGTGCCAGTCATAGGGAGAACTTCTATGGCTACACCTTC
CASHRENFYGYTF
>NA|TRBD1|TRBJ1-1|TRBV2
TGTGCCAGCACCGGACAGGGTCCGAACACTGAAGCTTTCTTT
CASTGQGPNTEAFF
>once|NA|TRBJ1-2|TRBV5-5
TGTGCCAGCCCTGCCAGCGCCTATGGCTACACCTTC
CASPASAYGYTF
>NA|TRBD2|TRBJ2-3|TRBV27
TGTGCCAGCAGTTTGACTAGCGGGGGGGCAGATACGCAGTATTTT
CASSLTSGGADTQYF
>NA|NA|TRBJ2-7|TRBV4-3
TGCGCCAGCAGCCAAGCAGGAAACGAGCAGTACTTC
CASSQAGNEQYF
>NA|NA|TRBJ1-4|TRBV6-6
TGTGCCAGCATTGGGGCCGAGGTTGGGGAAAAACTGTTTTTT
CASIGAEVGEKLFF
>NA|NA|TRBJ1-2|TRBV25-1
TGTGCCAGCATTTGTCAACGGACAGTTAACTATGGCTACACCTTC
CASICQRTVNYGYTF
>NA|TRBD1|TRBJ2-3|TRBV7-3
TGTGCCAGCAGCTTTGGGACAGGGGTTTCTACAGATACGCAGTATTTT
CASSFGTGVSTDTQYF
>NA|TRBD2|TRBJ2-1|TRBV7-8
TGTGCCAGCAGCTCCCCGTGGCGGGGGGACAATGAGCAGTTCTTC
CASSSPWRGDNEQFF
>NA|NA|TRBJ1-1|TRBV4-3
TGCGCCAGCGCCCTCGCTGTCCTAAACACTGAAGCTTTCTTT
CASALAVLNTEAFF
>NA|NA|TRBJ2-5|TRBV15
TGTGCCACCCTAAGTCGGGGGTCGGAGACCCAGTACTTC
CATLSRGSETQYF
>NA|NA|TRBJ2-5|TRBV11-2
TGTGCCAGCAGCTTAGACGTGAGGAGAGAGACCCAGTACTTC
CASSLDVRRETQYF
>few|TRBD1|TRBJ1-1|TRBV9
TGTGCCAGCAGCCCCCGACAGGGGGCGGACACTGAAGCTTTCTTT
CASSPRQGADTEAFF
>NA|NA|TRBJ1-6|TRBV9
TGTGCCAGCAGCCCGCTGGGGCTGGGCTATAATTCACCCCTCCACTTT
CASSPLGLGYNSPLHF
>NA|NA|TRBJ1-5|TRBV5-5
TGTGCCAGCAGCGCGGCAGGGGCTAATCAGCCCCAGCATTTT
CASSAAGANQPQHF
>once|NA|TRBJ1-1|TRBV6-1
TGTGCCAGCATAGGAGGCGGACACACTGAAGCTTTCTTT
CASIGGGHTEAFF
>once|NA|TRBJ1-5|TRBV6-5
TGTGCCAGCAGCCTGGGGGGGGCAAACAATCAGCCCCAGCATTTT
CASSLGGANNQPQHF
>NA|NA|TRBJ2-1|TRBV5-6
TGTGCCAGCAGCTTGTTGGGAGGACAGGCCCTCTTCACCGAGCAGTTCTTC
CASSLLGGQALFTEQFF
>NA|TRBD2|TRBJ2-7|TRBV6-1
TGTGCCAGCAGTGCTCCTAGCGGGGGGAGCTCCTACGAGCAGTACTTC
CASSAPSGGSSYEQYF